This T cell receptor (beta chain) emerged from a study of T cell responses to AZD1222 COVID-19 vaccine. The ends were cut back, 5 bases at V and 0 bases at J, with 15 bases in the middle. The CDR3 has 15 residues. In germline, CDR1 is GTSNPN, CDR2 SVGIG (reference sequence). The table came from immunoSEQ multiplex PCR; TCRdb's copy has only in-frame clones and leaves some out. The repertoire holds about 130,000 clones, with roughly 90% as singletons. This chain links TRBV30 with TRBJ2-3; no clear D. The specimen was peripheral blood, collected on day 0 of AZD1222 vaccination. This clonotype was sampled from an adult in good health. CDR3 nucleotides: TGTGCCTGGTTTTCCTTTCCGTCTAGCACAGATACGCAGTATTTT. It translates to CAWFSFPSSTDTQYF.